This TCR beta chain comes out of a study of cytomegalovirus exposure and HLA in healthy donors. Findings of the study overall: Prediction of most subjects' HLA-A and HLA-B alleles by TCR beta sequences was reportedly accurate.

In the PCR, 60 Vbeta and 13 Jbeta primers were used. The data were produced by immunoSEQ multiplex PCR, yet TCRdb's version contains in-frame clones alone and is incomplete. The sample yields approximately 200,000 clones, 60% to 85% seen once. The CDR3 runs 14 residues. V lost 5 bases to trimming and J lost 0 bases, with 8 bases between them. Germline loops: CDR1 MNHEY, CDR2 SVGAGI. As concerns this clone: The antigen is undetermined.

The sequenced material came from PBMCs. This receptor was taken from a girl under 18 in good health and CMV-seropositive. The chain is built from TRBV6-5 and TRBJ1-3, with D possibly TRBD1 on 5 matching bases. The CDR3 DNA follows: TGTGCCAGCAGTCGGGGGGGCTCTGGAAACACCATATATTTT. This sequence encodes CASSRGGSGNTIYF.